Following are 21 T cell receptor beta chains from one sample sequenced in a study of shared clonotypes between healthy human individuals. Terminally differentiated effector memory CD45RA+ cells were excluded by CCR7 positive selection of CD45RO-negative cells. Libraries were prepared by immunoSEQ multiplex PCR; TCRdb keeps only in-frame clonotypes and omits some of them. Of 660,000 or so clones in the sample, 95% to 96% were seen once. The sample comprised naive CD8+ T cells sorted from blood. The receptor source for this set is a woman aged 25-40 years in good health.

The rearrangement joins TRBV29-1 to TRBJ1-2; TRBD1 matches at 7 bases. Losses at the gene ends were 7 bases for V and 5 bases for J; bases not matched to a gene: 7. The CDR3 consists of 12 residues. Per the germline V gene, CDR1 is SQVTM and CDR2 is ANQGSEA. The chain's CDR3 is CSAPGTVYGYTF. The CDR3 nucleotides read TGCAGCGCCCCCGGGACAGTGTATGGCTACACCTTC.

This clone was seen once. The CDR3 region has the DNA TGCGCCAGCAGCCTCCGACTACGTGGGGACTACGAGCAGTACTTC. Residues: CASSLRLRGDYEQYF. The genes are TRBV4-1 and TRBJ2-7; possible D gene TRBD2, 5 bases. Germline CDR1 MGHRA, CDR2 YSYEKL. V was pared by 4 bases and J by 3 bases, with 16 bases between. The CDR3 is 15 amino acids.

The rearrangement links TRBV27 to TRBJ2-5; 13 positions agree with TRBD2. With V trimmed by 1 base and J by 6 bases, 11 bases remained unmatched. CDR1 and CDR2 from the germline V gene are MNHEY and SMNVEV (reference sequence). The CDR3 has 18 residues. CDR3 DNA: TGTGCCAGCAGTTTATTTCCCCCGGGACTAGCGGGATCGAAGACCCAGTACTTC. Amino acid sequence: CASSLFPPGLAGSKTQYF.

The chain employs TRBV4-1 and TRBJ1-1; D gene ambiguous. Germline CDR1 MGHRA, CDR2 YSYEKL. Trimming removed 4 bases at V and 0 bases at J, with 15 bases between. The CDR3 runs 16 residues. In DNA form, the CDR3 reads TGCGCCAGCAGCCGACGCCTTGGACGGTTGAACACTGAAGCTTTCTTT. The encoded protein is CASSRRLGRLNTEAFF.

This sequence joins TRBV9 and TRBJ2-3; D remains ambiguous. V lost 1 base to trimming and J lost 0 bases, with 6 bases between them. Germline values: CDR1 SGDLS, CDR2 YYNGEE. The CDR3 length is 14 residues. The CDR3 bases are TGTGCCAGCAGCGTATGGGTAAGCACAGATACGCAGTATTTT. Its protein is CASSVWVSTDTQYF.

V usage is TRBV28 and J usage is TRBJ1-2; D is ambiguous. Trimming left V 2 bases short and J 8 bases short, with 15 bases between. Germline CDR1 reads MDHEN; CDR2 reads SYDVKM. This CDR3 spans 14 amino acids. CDR3 DNA sequence: TGTGCCAGCAGTTTAATTGTGCACTCGAAGGGCTACACCTTC. Translation: CASSLIVHSKGYTF.

The chain joins TRBV30 to TRBJ2-7, with D possibly matching TRBD2 (5 bases). This CDR3 is 12 amino acids long. Germline CDR1 is GTSNPN and CDR2 is SVGIG (reference sequence). V lost 4 bases and J 0 bases, leaving 7 bases between the germline ends. This chain's CDR3 is CAWIRDSYEQYF. CDR3 sequence (DNA): TGTGCCTGGATCCGGGACTCCTACGAGCAGTACTTC.

This chain joins TRBV5-8 and TRBJ2-3, with 7 positions matching TRBD1. The CDR3 is made up of 16 amino acids. Germline CDR1 SGHTS, CDR2 YDEGEE. With 0 bases clipped from V and 2 bases from J, the junction kept 6 bases outside the gene matches. CDR3 in DNA: TGTGCCAGCAGCTTGGGAGGGGGCGGATCCACAGATACGCAGTATTTT. Its translation: CASSLGGGGSTDTQYF. Full variable domain (missing parts from reference TRBV5-8 and TRBJ2-3): EAGVTQSPTHLIKTRGQQATLRCSPISGHTSVYWYQQALGLGLQFLLWYDEGEERNRGNFPPRFSGRQFPNYSSELNVNALELEDSALYLCASSLGGGGSTDTQYFGPGTRLTVL.

This chain joins TRBV7-9 and TRBJ2-1, with 8 bases identical to TRBD1. The V and J ends lost 2 bases and 5 bases, in that order; junction bases with no gene match: 8. The CDR3 sequence is 16 residues long. The V gene's germline CDR1 is SEHNR and CDR2 FQNEAQ (reference sequence). The CDR3 DNA is TGTGCCAGCAGCTTACTACGACAGGGGAAAAACAATGAGCAGTTCTTC. It encodes CASSLLRQGKNNEQFF.

V usage is TRBV30 and J usage is TRBJ1-5; D is unresolved. The V and J ends lost 8 bases and 4 bases respectively, with 21 bases between them. Germline-derived CDR1 and CDR2 are GTSNPN and SVGIG (reference sequence). This CDR3 is built from 15 residues. The CDR3 reads CARTGSQHFNQPQHF. The CDR3 DNA reads as TGTGCCCGAACGGGGTCCCAACACTTTAATCAGCCCCAGCATTTT.

As concerns this clone: This CDR3 is also generated by other DNA sequences in the sample. The chain has TRBV5-1 and TRBJ2-1; no clear D gene. The germline V gene has CDR1 SGHRS and CDR2 YFSETQ. V lost 0 bases to trimming and J lost 7 bases, with 5 bases between them. CDR3 size: 12 residues. In nucleotides, the CDR3 is TGCGCCAGCAGCTTGGATGGTAATGAGCAGTTCTTC. It encodes CASSLDGNEQFF.

The V call is TRBV5-4, the J call TRBJ2-1, with D uncertain. The CDR3 has 13 amino acids. Germline lookup yields CDR1 SGHNT and CDR2 YYREEE (reference sequence). V lost 2 bases and J 9 bases, leaving 12 bases between the germline ends. CDR3 sequence reads: CASSFQSRPEQFF. CDR3 DNA: TGTGCCAGCAGCTTCCAAAGTAGGCCTGAGCAGTTCTTC.

V is TRBV27 and J is TRBJ2-1; 7 positions agree with TRBD2. This CDR3 contains 14 residues. The V and J ends lost 2 bases and 7 bases, in that order; junction bases with no gene match: 5. Germline V gives CDR1 MNHEY, CDR2 SMNVEV (reference sequence). The CDR3 DNA reads as TGTGCCAGCAGTTTAGTGGGCGGGAGTAATGAGCAGTTCTTC. It specifies CASSLVGGSNEQFF.

The chain is built from TRBV5-8 and TRBJ2-1; possible D gene TRBD2, 6 bases. The ends were cut back, 0 bases at V and 8 bases at J, with 12 bases in the middle. The CDR3 consists of 14 residues. CDR1 is SGHTS and CDR2 is YDEGEE in the germline V gene. CDR3 residues: CASSLEASAYEQFF. For the CDR3, the DNA is TGTGCCAGCAGCTTGGAGGCTAGCGCCTATGAGCAGTTCTTC.

The chain carries TRBV30 and TRBJ2-1; D is uncertain. Germline V lookup: CDR1 GTSNPN, CDR2 SVGIG (reference sequence). The V end was cut by 1 base, the J end by 6 bases, with 7 bases between. The CDR3 sequence is 12 residues long. CDR3 loop: CAWSEGFNEQFF. The DNA for the CDR3 is TGTGCCTGGAGTGAAGGGTTCAATGAGCAGTTCTTC.

V usage is TRBV10-3 and J usage is TRBJ2-7; D gene ambiguous. The germline gives CDR1 ENHRY, CDR2 SYGVKD. The CDR3 runs to 13 residues. Trimming removed 3 bases from V and 2 bases from J, with 8 bases in between. CDR3 residues: CAISESQAYEQYF. In nucleotides, the CDR3 is TGTGCCATCAGTGAAAGCCAGGCCTACGAGCAGTACTTC.

This clone was seen a handful of times. The chain has TRBV5-6 and TRBJ1-5; 8 bases fit TRBD1. Looked up from germline, CDR1 is SGHDT and CDR2 is YYEEEE. The junction had 7 bases not matched to a gene; V was cut back by 3 bases and J by 5 bases. The CDR3 sequence is 15 residues long. This CDR3 reads CASSSTGEGDQPQHF. CDR3 DNA sequence: TGTGCCAGCAGCTCGACAGGGGAAGGGGATCAGCCCCAGCATTTT.

V and J are TRBV5-5 and TRBJ2-6, with unresolved D. Trimming shortened V by 5 bases and J by 11 bases, and 14 bases separated the two germline ends. The germline CDR1 and CDR2 sequences are SGHKS and YYEKEE (reference sequence). CDR3 length equals 13 residues. CDR3 in amino acids: CASSYRSPHVLTF. As DNA, the CDR3 is TGTGCCAGCAGTTACCGGTCCCCCCACGTCCTGACTTTC.

CDR3 loop: CASSASVRYGYTF. The CDR3 nucleotides read TGTGCCAGCAGTGCCTCGGTTCGGTATGGCTACACCTTC. The chain combines TRBV6-5 with TRBJ1-2; D is ambiguous. CDR3 length: 13 amino acids. V lost 5 bases, J lost 5 bases, and 12 bases lay in between. CDR1 MNHEY and CDR2 SVGAGI come from the germline V gene.

The chain links TRBV9 to TRBJ1-1; D uncertain. CDR1 and CDR2 (germline): SGDLS, YYNGEE. Trimming took off 3 bases at V and 8 bases at J, with 8 bases between the two ends. The CDR3 consists of 11 residues. The CDR3 sequence: CASSGTSEAFF. The CDR3 coding sequence is TGTGCCAGCAGCGGCACGTCGGAAGCTTTCTTT.

V gene TRBV7-9 combines with J gene TRBJ2-3; 7 bases are a match to TRBD1. V lost 4 bases, J lost 4 bases, and 5 bases stayed unmatched. In germline, CDR1 is SEHNR, CDR2 FQNEAQ (reference sequence). The CDR3 has 14 amino acids. CDR3 sequence (DNA): TGTGCCAGCAGCTCGGGACAGAGATCAGATACGCAGTATTTT. It is translated as CASSSGQRSDTQYF.